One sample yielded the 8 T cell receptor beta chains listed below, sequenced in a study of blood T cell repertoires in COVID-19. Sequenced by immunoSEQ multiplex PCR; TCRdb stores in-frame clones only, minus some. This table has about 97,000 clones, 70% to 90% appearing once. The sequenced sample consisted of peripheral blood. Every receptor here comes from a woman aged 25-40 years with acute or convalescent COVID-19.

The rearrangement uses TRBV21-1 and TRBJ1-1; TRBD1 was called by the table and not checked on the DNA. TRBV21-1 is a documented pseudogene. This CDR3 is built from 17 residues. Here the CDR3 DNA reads TGTGCCAGCAGCAAAGAGGCATGGACAAGACAGAACACTGAAGCTTTCTTT. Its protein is CASSKEAWTRQNTEAFF.

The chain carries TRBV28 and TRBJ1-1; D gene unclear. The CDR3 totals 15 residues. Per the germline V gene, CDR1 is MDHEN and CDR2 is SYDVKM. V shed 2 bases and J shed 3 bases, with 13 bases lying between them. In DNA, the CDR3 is TGTGCCAGCAGTTTAAGAAGAGTCGCTCACACTGAAGCTTTCTTT. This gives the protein CASSLRRVAHTEAFF.

The CDR3, as DNA: TGTGCCAGCTCACCGCTAGCGTCTTACAATGAGCAGTTCTTC. It is translated as CASSPLASYNEQFF. V and J are TRBV18 and TRBJ2-1; D may be TRBD2 (6 bases). Trimming stripped 3 bases from V and 4 bases from J, with 10 bases between. The germline V gene encodes CDR1 KGHSH and CDR2 LQKENI. CDR3 size: 14 residues.

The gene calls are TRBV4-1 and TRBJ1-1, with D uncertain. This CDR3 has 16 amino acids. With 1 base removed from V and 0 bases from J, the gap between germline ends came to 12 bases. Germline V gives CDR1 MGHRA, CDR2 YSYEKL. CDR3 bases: TGCGCCAGCAGCCAAGGGGAGGGCTCCCTGAACACTGAAGCTTTCTTT. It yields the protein CASSQGEGSLNTEAFF.

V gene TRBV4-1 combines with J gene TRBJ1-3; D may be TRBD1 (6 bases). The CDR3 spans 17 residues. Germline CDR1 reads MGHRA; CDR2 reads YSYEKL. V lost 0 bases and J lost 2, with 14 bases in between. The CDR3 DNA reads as TGCGCCAGCAGCCAAGATGTAGCAGGGGCCGCTGGAAACACCATATATTTT. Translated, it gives CASSQDVAGAAGNTIYF.

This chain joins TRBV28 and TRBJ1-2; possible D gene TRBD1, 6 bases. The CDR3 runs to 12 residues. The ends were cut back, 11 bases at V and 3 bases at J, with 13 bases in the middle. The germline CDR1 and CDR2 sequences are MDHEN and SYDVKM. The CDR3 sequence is CAAKDSYYGYTF. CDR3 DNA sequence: TGTGCCGCAAAGGACAGCTACTATGGCTACACCTTC.

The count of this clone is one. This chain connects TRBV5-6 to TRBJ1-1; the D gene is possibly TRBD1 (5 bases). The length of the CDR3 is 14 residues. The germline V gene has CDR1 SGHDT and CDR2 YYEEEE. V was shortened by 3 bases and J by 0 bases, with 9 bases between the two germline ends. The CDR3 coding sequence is TGTGCCAGCAGCTCGACAGATTTGAACACTGAAGCTTTCTTT. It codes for CASSSTDLNTEAFF.

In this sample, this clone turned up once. DNA for the CDR3: TGTGCCAGCCTAGTTAGCGGGGATGGCTACACCTTC. Translation gives CASLVSGDGYTF. This sequence joins TRBV28 and TRBJ1-2; no clear D gene. CDR3 length: 12 amino acids. Trimming pared 8 bases from V and 6 bases from J, leaving 13 bases between. Germline V gives CDR1 MDHEN, CDR2 SYDVKM.